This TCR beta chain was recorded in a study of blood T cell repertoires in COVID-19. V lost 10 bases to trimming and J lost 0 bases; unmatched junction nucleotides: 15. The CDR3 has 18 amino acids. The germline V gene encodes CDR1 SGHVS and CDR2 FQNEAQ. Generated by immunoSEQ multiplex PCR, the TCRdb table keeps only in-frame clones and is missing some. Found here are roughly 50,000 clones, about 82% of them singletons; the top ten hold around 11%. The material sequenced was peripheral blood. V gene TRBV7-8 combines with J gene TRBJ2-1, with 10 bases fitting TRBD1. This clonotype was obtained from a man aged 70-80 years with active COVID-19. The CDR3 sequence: CATRPTGGVTGSYNEQFF. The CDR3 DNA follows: TGTGCCACCAGACCGACAGGGGGCGTAACCGGCTCCTACAATGAGCAGTTCTTC.